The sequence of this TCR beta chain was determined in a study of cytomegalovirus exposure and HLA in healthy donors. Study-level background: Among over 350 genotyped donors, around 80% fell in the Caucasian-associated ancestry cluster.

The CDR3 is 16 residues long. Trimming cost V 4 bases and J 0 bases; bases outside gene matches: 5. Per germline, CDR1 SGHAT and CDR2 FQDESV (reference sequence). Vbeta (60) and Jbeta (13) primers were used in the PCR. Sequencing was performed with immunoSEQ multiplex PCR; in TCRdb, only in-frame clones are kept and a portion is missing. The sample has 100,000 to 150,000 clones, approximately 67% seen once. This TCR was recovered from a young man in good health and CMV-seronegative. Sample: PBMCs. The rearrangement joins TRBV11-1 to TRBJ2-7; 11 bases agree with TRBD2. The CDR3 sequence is CASSSRLAGYSYEQYF. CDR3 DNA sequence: TGTGCCAGCAGCTCACGACTAGCGGGATACTCCTACGAGCAGTACTTC.